A single sample gave rise to the 16 T cell receptor beta chains below, sequenced in a study of cytomegalovirus exposure and HLA in healthy donors (dated by TCRdb to the late 2010s). The method behind the library was the immunoSEQ multiplex PCR assay. For the multiplex PCR, a mixture combining 60 forward primers for TCR Vbeta segments and 13 reverse primers for TCR Jbeta segments was used. TCRdb took this table from immuneACCESS and kept in-frame rearrangements with V and J called. Such tables lack part of the clones; where checked against another copy, unresolved V genes explain under half of the gap, and the rest is unexplained. In all, the sample holds about 140,000 clones, and about 80% of those were seen once. Together, the top ten hold over 9.5% of the sample. The sequenced sample consisted of PBMCs. The receptors were gathered from a woman aged 55-70 years in good health and CMV-seropositive.

This rearrangement joins TRBV5-1 to TRBJ2-2, with D uncertain. This CDR3 has 14 amino acids. Trimming removed 8 bases from V and 6 bases from J, with 17 bases in between. The V gene's germline CDR1 is SGHRS and CDR2 YFSETQ. In nucleotides, the CDR3 is TGCGCCAGGGGCTGCCAAACCCCGGCCGGGGAGCTGTTTTTT. This gives the protein CARGCQTPAGELFF.

The chain is built from TRBV19 and TRBJ2-7; no definite D call. In germline, CDR1 is LNHDA, CDR2 SQIVND (reference sequence). The CDR3 totals 13 residues. V was cut by 4 bases and J by 6 bases, with 13 bases left in between. The CDR3 DNA is TGTGCCAGTAGTAATGCCCCCGTGGCCGAGCAGTACTTC. It is translated as CASSNAPVAEQYF. Combining the CDR3 with reference TRBV19 and TRBJ2-7 gives the whole variable domain DGGITQSPKYLFRKEGQNVTLSCEQNLNHDAMYWYRQDPGQGLRLIYYSQIVNDFQKGDIAEGYSVSREKKESFPLTVTSAQKNPTAFYLCASSNAPVAEQYFGPGTRLTVT.

The chain has TRBV30 and TRBJ2-4; maybe TRBD1 (5 bases). Germline CDR1 and CDR2: GTSNPN and SVGIG (reference sequence). Trimming took 1 base from V and 13 from J, leaving 14 bases between them. The CDR3 is 12 residues long. The CDR3 nucleotides are TGTGCCTGGAGTGGATTAGACAGAGAGCAGTACTTC. Translation: CAWSGLDREQYF.

This chain links TRBV7-2 with TRBJ2-7; 13 bases fit TRBD2. The CDR3 loop spans 15 amino acids. Trimming at V came to 5 bases and at J to 1 base, leaving 2 bases not matched to a gene. Germline V gene sequence: CDR1 SGHTA, CDR2 FQGNSA. The CDR3 DNA reads TGTGCCAGCAGCCGGACTAGCGGGGGATCCTACGAGCAGTACTTC. Translated: CASSRTSGGSYEQYF.

This rearrangement joins TRBV5-1 to TRBJ1-2, with D maybe TRBD1 (6 bases). The CDR3 consists of 14 residues. Trimming left V 2 bases short and J 8 bases short, with 16 bases between. Germline V CDR1 and CDR2: SGHRS, YFSETQ. The CDR3 loop reads CASSFAGATGGYTF. DNA for the CDR3: TGCGCCAGCAGCTTCGCAGGGGCCACGGGGGGCTACACCTTC.

With respect to this clone: No conserved phenylalanine or tryptophan is present at the end of the CDR3, so a read error is the likely explanation. The chain combines TRBV7-9 with TRBJ1-1; a weak D match, TRBD1 (5 bases). The V end lost 3 bases, the J end lost 6 bases, and 5 bases lay between the germline ends. The germline V gene has CDR1 SEHNR and CDR2 FQNEAQ (reference sequence). This CDR3 region has 11 residues. CDR3 protein: CASSLTAEAFV. CDR3 sequence (DNA): TGTGCCAGCAGCTTGACAGCTGAAGCTTTCGTT.

This chain joins TRBV2 and TRBJ2-1, with D possibly matching TRBD1 (6 bases). The germline V gene encodes CDR1 SNHLY and CDR2 FYNNEI. The CDR3 has 11 amino acids. Between the trimmed V and J ends, which lost 5 bases and 13 bases, there was a span of 12 bases. Here the CDR3 DNA reads TGTGCCAGCAGTTTGAACAGGGCCCAGTTCTTC. Translated, it gives CASSLNRAQFF.

V gene TRBV9 combines with J gene TRBJ2-7; 12 bases match TRBD2. CDR1 is SGDLS and CDR2 is YYNGEE in the germline V gene. The J segment lost 4 bases and the V segment lost 4 bases, leaving 3 bases of the junction unmatched. CDR3 size: 14 residues. The DNA of the CDR3 is TGTGCCAGCAGCCGAGGACTAGCGGGATACGAGCAGTACTTC. The encoded protein is CASSRGLAGYEQYF. The full variable domain, in which reference TRBV9 and TRBJ2-7 provide the parts outside the CDR3, is DSGVTQTPKHLITATGQRVTLRCSPRSGDLSVYWYQQSLDQGLQFLIQYYNGEERAKGNILERFSAQQFPDLHSELNLSSLELGDSALYFCASSRGLAGYEQYFGPGTRLTVT.

This clone has only one observation. The chain employs TRBV5-3 and TRBJ2-1; TRBD1 aligns across 8 bases. TRBV5-3 is assigned to the ORF class and has an uncertain function. The CDR3 sequence is 14 residues long. Trimming took 4 bases from V and 9 from J; bases not matched to a gene: 9. DNA of the CDR3: TGTGCCAGAAGCGGGGACGGCGACAGGGGTGAGCAGTTCTTC. Amino acid sequence: CARSGDGDRGEQFF.

This clone appeared once. The rearrangement joins TRBV27 to TRBJ1-1; TRBD1 is a possible D gene (6 bases). Germline lookup yields CDR1 MNHEY and CDR2 SMNVEV (reference sequence). The CDR3 runs 15 residues. V was pared by 7 bases and J by 0 bases, with 15 bases between. For the CDR3, the DNA is TGTGCCAGCACTCCAACCGGGACACTGAACACTGAAGCTTTCTTT. Translating it yields CASTPTGTLNTEAFF.

V usage is TRBV18 and J usage is TRBJ1-3, with 7 bases matching TRBD1. The CDR3 is 16 amino acids. In germline, CDR1 is KGHSH, CDR2 LQKENI. The V segment lost 3 bases and the J segment 3 bases; nucleotides outside the gene matches: 8. The CDR3 sequence: CASSPGDSSFGNTIYF. CDR3 nucleotide sequence: TGTGCCAGCTCACCGGGGGACAGCTCCTTTGGAAACACCATATATTTT.

The chain has TRBV25-1 and TRBJ1-1, with D unresolved. CDR1 and CDR2 from the germline V gene are MGHDK and SYGVNS. The V end lost 7 bases, the J end lost 8 bases, and 11 bases lay between the germline ends. This CDR3 spans 11 amino acids. CDR3 sequence reads: CASKGGWEAFF. CDR3 DNA: TGTGCCAGCAAAGGAGGTTGGGAAGCTTTCTTT. The variable domain in full, completed from reference TRBV25-1 and TRBJ1-1, reads EADIYQTPRYLVIGTGKKITLECSQTMGHDKMYWYQQDPGMELHLIHYSYGVNSTEKGDLSSESTVSRIRTEHFPLTLESARPSHTSQYLCASKGGWEAFFGQGTRLTVV.

The CDR3 region is CAWSVPLTTSGTTDTQYF. The CDR3 nucleotides are TGTGCCTGGAGTGTACCCCTCACGACTAGCGGGACCACAGATACGCAGTATTTT. The chain combines TRBV30 with TRBJ2-3; 11 nucleotides agree with TRBD2. This CDR3 region has 18 residues. CDR1 is GTSNPN, CDR2 SVGIG, per germline (reference sequence). V was clipped by 0 bases and J by 2 bases; unmatched bases: 10.

A note on this clone: Other DNA variants within this sample encode the same CDR3. The rearrangement uses TRBV27 and TRBJ1-1; TRBD1 matches at 8 bases. CDR1 MNHEY and CDR2 SMNVEV come from the germline V gene (reference sequence). The CDR3 totals 14 residues. V was clipped by 4 bases and J by 4 bases; unmatched bases: 5. The CDR3 reads CASSSPGGGTEAFF. The CDR3 DNA sequence: TGTGCCAGCAGTTCCCCAGGGGGCGGCACTGAAGCTTTCTTT.

V usage is TRBV28 and J usage is TRBJ2-2; 11 bases agree with TRBD2. The CDR3 totals 16 residues. Germline lookup yields CDR1 MDHEN and CDR2 SYDVKM. With 5 bases clipped from V and 8 bases from J, the junction kept 10 bases outside the gene matches. The chain's CDR3 is CASSPGLADPVGELFF. The CDR3, as DNA: TGTGCCAGCAGTCCGGGACTAGCGGATCCAGTGGGGGAGCTGTTTTTT.

This clone is a singleton in its sample. The chain uses TRBV27 and TRBJ2-5; 8 positions match TRBD2. The germline gives CDR1 MNHEY, CDR2 SMNVEV (reference sequence). The ends lost 0 bases at V and 11 bases at J; junction bases unmatched: 5. This CDR3 has 13 amino acids. CDR3 coding DNA: TGTGCCAGCAGTTTATCGAGGCGGGGGGAGCAGTACTTC. Protein: CASSLSRRGEQYF.